This record covers a single T cell receptor beta chain. Repertoires were generated with immunoSEQ multiplex PCR, while TCRdb's copy carries only in-frame clones and drops some. The sample gives roughly 67,000 clones, roughly four fifths of which show up once; roughly 6% is in the top ten. The data originate from a study of blood T cell repertoires in COVID-19. Material: peripheral blood. The TCR originated in a woman in her fifties or sixties with acute or convalescent COVID-19.

CDR3 in amino acids: CASSQNFQGNSPLHF. DNA for the CDR3: TGCGCCAGCAGCCAAAATTTCCAGGGAAATTCACCCCTCCACTTT. This rearrangement joins TRBV4-1 to TRBJ1-6; a possible D gene is TRBD1 (5 bases). Per the germline V gene, CDR1 is MGHRA and CDR2 is YSYEKL. The CDR3 length is 15 residues. V was cut by 2 bases and J by 7 bases, with 12 bases left in between.